The present T cell receptor beta chain was sequenced within a study of blood T cell repertoires in COVID-19. The wider study: Samples representing acute and convalescent COVID-19 were sourced from the United States, Italy and Spain. From T cells, B-cell-depleted T cells, or PBMCs came the material, which was cDNA or gDNA.

Authors' analysis steps: Estimates of nucleated cell counts were drawn from the amplification of reference gene primers. Clones were read by immunoSEQ multiplex PCR, and TCRdb kept only the in-frame ones, dropping some. The V and J calls and clone size were taken over from that table, and D and trimming were inferred from the DNA. This sample carries about 360,000 clones, more than 75% of them seen once, and the ten largest clones take 2.5% to 3.5%. Trimming shortened V by 8 bases and J by 2 bases, and 26 bases separated the two germline ends. Germline values: CDR1 LNHDA, CDR2 SQIVND (reference sequence). CDR3 length equals 18 residues.

V is TRBV19 and J is TRBJ2-3; D call uncertain. The clonotype comes from a human donor in a cohort sampled during active COVID-19. Specimen: peripheral blood. The CDR3 loop is CASPPPARVCDSTDTQYF. The CDR3 coding sequence is TGTGCCAGTCCCCCGCCCGCACGAGTGTGCGACTCCACAGATACGCAGTATTTT.